The T cell receptor (beta chain) under discussion was sequenced for a study of brain T cells in children with intractable seizures. Notes on the study in general: Clones missing pre-surgery may reflect undersampling of that blood sample.

On this clone: No antigen is known for it.

This table comes from immunoSEQ multiplex PCR, and its TCRdb copy is limited to in-frame clones, with some not included. The data contain 300,000 to 400,000 clones, 93% of them singletons. V shed 0 bases and J shed 2 bases, with 24 bases lying between them. CDR1 is SGHAT, CDR2 FQNNGV, per germline. The CDR3 is 20 amino acids. Documented time point: blood from clinic visit 5 months post-surgery; TSC patient then seizure free. Sequencing was limited to surgery cases with top T cell transcript signatures in brain tissue. Pre-surgery treatment included at least one anti-epileptic drug. The material sequenced was peripheral blood, taken less than 6 months after surgery. This receptor was identified in a boy less than two years old with tuberous sclerosis and intractable seizures. V gene TRBV11-2 combines with J gene TRBJ2-3; a weak D match, TRBD2 (5 bases). The CDR3 nucleotides are TGTGCCAGCAGCTTAGATGGGCCCCCGGACTTCCGAATATCCACAGATACGCAGTATTTT. Protein product: CASSLDGPPDFRISTDTQYF.